There are a few counts of the clone carrying this TCR beta chain. The sample is drawn from a study of blood T cell repertoires in COVID-19. This CDR3 has 16 amino acids. Trimming took 2 bases from V and 2 from J; bases not matched to a gene: 1. Germline CDR1 is KGHDR and CDR2 is SFDVKD. Assay used: immunoSEQ multiplex PCR; TCRdb lists only in-frame clones, some missing. The table includes 24,000 or so clones, 86% detected once. The chain links TRBV24-1 to TRBJ2-1; 11 nucleotides line up with TRBD2. The clonotype was recovered from a woman aged 80 or older with active or convalescent COVID-19. The sequenced material came from peripheral blood. The CDR3 region has the DNA TGTGCCACCAGTGATTCTAGCGGGAGGACCTACAATGAGCAGTTCTTC. This gives the protein CATSDSSGRTYNEQFF.